The sample holds a few counts of the clone carrying this TCR beta chain. Here immunoSEQ multiplex PCR was the method, and the copy in TCRdb shows in-frame clones only, minus some. Of more than 60,000 clones listed, about 82% are singletons. Looked up from germline, CDR1 is KGHSH and CDR2 is LQKENI. The CDR3 spans 14 residues. With 5 bases removed from V and 6 bases from J, the gap between germline ends came to 17 bases. This specimen comes from a study of blood T cell repertoires in COVID-19. This receptor was taken from a human donor in a cohort sampled during active COVID-19. Specimen: peripheral blood. This rearrangement joins TRBV18 to TRBJ2-7; D is perhaps TRBD2 (7 bases). For the CDR3, the DNA is TGTGCCAGCTCAAGGGCAACGGGGGGCGGCGAGCAGTACTTC. Translation gives CASSRATGGGEQYF.